A selection of T cell receptor beta chains follows, all from one sample in a study of T cells in Graves' hyperthyroidism and ophthalmopathy. TCRdb analysed the multiplex PCR reads with MiXCR anew, one entry per CDR3 protein. The sample lists approximately 400,000 distinct CDR3 sequences; approximately 15% were seen once. Material: blood. The receptors stem from a woman in her 30s with Graves' ophthalmopathy. Both conserved end residues are part of each CDR3. D genes are given only for firm matches. The size of a clone is reported for some rows only, either as once, few or many, or as a class for expanded clones.

TRBV20-1	.	TRBD1	TRBJ1-3	TGCAGTGCTGACCCCGGGACAGCTGGAAACACCATATATTTT	CSADPGTAGNTIYF
TRBV6-1	many	.	TRBJ2-3	TGTGCCGCCAGCCCTAGCGTACCTAGCACAGATACGCAGTATTTT	CAASPSVPSTDTQYF
TRBV6-1	.	TRBD2	TRBJ2-3	TGTGCCAGCATGCCTAGCGGGGCCTCTAGCACAGATACGCAGTATTTT	CASMPSGASSTDTQYF
TRBV12-3/TRBV12-4	many	TRBD1	TRBJ2-1	TGTGCCAGCCGAACAGGGGGATGGGACAATGAGCAGTTCTTC	CASRTGGWDNEQFF
TRBV20-1	many	.	TRBJ2-7	TGCAGTGCTAGAGATGACGGCAAAAGCTCCTACGAGCAGTACTTC	CSARDDGKSSYEQYF
TRBV10-3	many	.	TRBJ2-1	TGTGCCATCAAGACTAGGGCCGCGTCTGAGCAGTTCTTC	CAIKTRAASEQFF
TRBV7-2	many	.	TRBJ1-1	TGTGCCAGCAGCTTAGGAGGATCGAACACTGAAGCTTTCTTT	CASSLGGSNTEAFF
TRBV20-1	.	TRBD1	TRBJ2-2	TGCAGTGCCGAAAACGGCCCCGGGACAGGGAACACCGGGGAGCTGTTTTTT	CSAENGPGTGNTGELFF
TRBV11-2	many	.	TRBJ1-5	TGTGCCAGCAGCCCCGCCGGCCGATATAGCAATCAGCCCCAGCATTTT	CASSPAGRYSNQPQHF
TRBV20-1	.	.	TRBJ2-3	TGCAGTGCTAGCCCGGGGGCCCGCACAGATACGCAGTATTTT	CSASPGARTDTQYF
TRBV30	few	TRBD2	TRBJ2-5	TGTGCCTGGTCTAGCGGGGGGGGCATGACCCAGTACTTC	CAWSSGGGMTQYF
TRBV19	once	.	TRBJ2-3	TGTGCCAGTAGTATATTCCCCCGGCCACAGGGATCGAGCACAGATACGCAGTATTTT	CASSIFPRPQGSSTDTQYF
TRBV2	many	TRBD1	TRBJ2-1	TGTGCCAGCAGTGACAGGACAGGGTCTCGAGAGCAGTTCTTC	CASSDRTGSREQFF